This T cell receptor beta chain is drawn from a study of blood T cells in healthy people across ages. This clonotype came up many times. Its antigen is unidentified. CDR1 and CDR2 from the germline V gene are SGHKS and YYEKEE (reference sequence). Trimming cost V 3 bases and J 4 bases; bases outside gene matches: 6. CDR3 length equals 14 residues. Every donor provided 8.5 to 10 milliliters of peripheral blood. Overall study findings and caveats: Naive and antigen-experienced cells were not separated, limiting conclusive comparison. Aged donors had fewer naive CD4+ cells and lower diversity than long-lived donors.

A sample-barcoded 5' primer and a J-beta primer mix were used in a second PCR of about 7 to 12 cycles. Each of the cDNA molecules was tagged by a template-switch adaptor with 12 random nucleotides. MiXCR, run by TCRdb on the 5' RACE reads, gives a single entry per CDR3 protein. The table has hundreds of thousands of distinct CDR3 sequences, 25% to 30% seen once; the top ten hold around 15%. V and J are TRBV5-5 and TRBJ1-2; TRBD1 matches 7 bases. The sequencing input was blood. The source of this sequence is a woman at least 80 years old in good health. This CDR3 reads CASSWDSRSYGYTF. DNA for the CDR3: TGTGCCAGCAGCTGGGACAGTAGAAGCTATGGCTACACCTTC. The full variable domain, completed using reference TRBV5-5 and TRBJ1-2, is DAGVTQSPTHLIKTRGQQVTLRCSPISGHKSVSWYQQVLGQGPQFIFQYYEKEERGRGNFPDRFSARQFPNYSSELNVNALLLGDSALYLCASSWDSRSYGYTFGSGTRLTVV.